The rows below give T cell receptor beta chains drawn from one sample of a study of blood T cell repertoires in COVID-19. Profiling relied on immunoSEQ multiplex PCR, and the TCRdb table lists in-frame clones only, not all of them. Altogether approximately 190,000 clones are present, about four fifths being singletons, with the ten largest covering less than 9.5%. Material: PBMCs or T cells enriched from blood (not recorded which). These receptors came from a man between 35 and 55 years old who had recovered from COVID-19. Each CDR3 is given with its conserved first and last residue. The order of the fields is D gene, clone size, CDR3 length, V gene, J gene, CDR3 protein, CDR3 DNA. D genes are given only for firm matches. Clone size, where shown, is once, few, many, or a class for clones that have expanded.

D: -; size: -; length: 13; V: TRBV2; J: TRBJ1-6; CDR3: CASTRTGDSPLHF; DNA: TGTGCCAGCACCCGGACGGGGGATTCACCCCTCCACTTT
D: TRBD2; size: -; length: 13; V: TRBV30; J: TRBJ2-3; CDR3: CAWSSGNTDTQYF; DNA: TGTGCCTGGTCTAGCGGAAACACAGATACGCAGTATTTT
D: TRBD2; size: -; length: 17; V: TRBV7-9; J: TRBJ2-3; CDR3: CASSLVERGVESDTQYF; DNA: TGTGCCAGCAGCTTAGTTGAACGGGGGGTGGAGTCTGATACGCAGTATTTT
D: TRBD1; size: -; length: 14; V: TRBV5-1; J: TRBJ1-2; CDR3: CASSLQDRNYGYTF; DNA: TGCGCCAGCAGCCTCCAGGACAGGAACTATGGCTACACCTTC
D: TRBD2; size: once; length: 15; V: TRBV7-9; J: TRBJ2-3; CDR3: CASSITPSGGDTQYF; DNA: TGTGCCAGCAGCATCACCCCCAGCGGGGGAGATACGCAGTATTTT
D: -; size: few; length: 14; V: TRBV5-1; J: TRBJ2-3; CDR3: CASSLNTGTDTQYF; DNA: TGCGCCAGCAGCTTAAACACGGGAACAGATACGCAGTATTTT
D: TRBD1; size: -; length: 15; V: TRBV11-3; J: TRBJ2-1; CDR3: CASSPGTGRYNEQFF; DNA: TGTGCCAGCAGCCCGGGGACAGGGCGATACAATGAGCAGTTCTTC
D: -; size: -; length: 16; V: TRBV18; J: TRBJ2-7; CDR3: CASSPTAGLSTYEQYF; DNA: TGTGCCAGCTCACCGACGGCGGGACTGTCAACCTACGAGCAGTACTTC
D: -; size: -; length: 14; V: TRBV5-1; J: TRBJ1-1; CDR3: CASSLVGQNTEAFF; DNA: TGCGCCAGCAGCTTGGTTGGACAGAACACTGAAGCTTTCTTT
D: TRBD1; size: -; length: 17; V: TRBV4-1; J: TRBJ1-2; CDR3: CASSQDPSTGDNRGYTF; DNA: TGCGCCAGCAGCCAAGATCCTAGTACAGGGGATAATAGAGGCTACACCTTC
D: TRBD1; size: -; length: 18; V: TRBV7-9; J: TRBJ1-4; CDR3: CASRSTDRNPGNNEKLFF; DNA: TGTGCCAGCAGATCAACGGACAGGAACCCCGGGAATAATGAAAAACTGTTTTTT
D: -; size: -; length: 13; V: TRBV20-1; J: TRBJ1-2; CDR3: CSASRQAYYGYTF; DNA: TGCAGTGCTAGTCGACAGGCGTACTATGGCTACACCTTC
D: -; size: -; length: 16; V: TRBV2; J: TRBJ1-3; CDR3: CASSARRQLGGNTIYF; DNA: TGTGCCAGCAGTGCCCGGCGACAGTTAGGTGGAAACACCATATATTTT
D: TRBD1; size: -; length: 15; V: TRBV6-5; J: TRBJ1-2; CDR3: CASSPRTGAGYGYTF; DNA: TGTGCCAGCAGCCCCCGGACAGGGGCGGGCTATGGCTACACCTTC
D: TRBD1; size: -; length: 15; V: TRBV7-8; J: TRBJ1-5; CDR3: CASSRDSNSNQPQHF; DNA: TGTGCCAGCAGCCGGGACAGCAATAGCAATCAGCCCCAGCATTTT
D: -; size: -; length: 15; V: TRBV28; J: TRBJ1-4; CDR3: CASSPPLSTNEKLFF; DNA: TGTGCCAGCAGTCCTCCGTTATCAACTAATGAAAAACTGTTTTTT
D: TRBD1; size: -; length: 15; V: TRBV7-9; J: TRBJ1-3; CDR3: CASSSDRDSGNTIYF; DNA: TGTGCCAGCAGCTCTGACAGGGATTCTGGAAACACCATATATTTT
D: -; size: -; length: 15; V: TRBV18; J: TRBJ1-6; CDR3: CASSPQGGDNSPLHF; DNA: TGTGCCAGCTCACCACAGGGAGGGGATAATTCACCCCTCCACTTT
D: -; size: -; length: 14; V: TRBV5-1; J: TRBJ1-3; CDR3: CASSLDYSGNTIYF; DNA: TGCGCCAGCAGCTTGGACTACTCTGGAAACACCATATATTTT
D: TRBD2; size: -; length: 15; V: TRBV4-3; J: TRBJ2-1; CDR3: CASSQDGGAYNEQFF; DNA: TGCGCCAGCAGCCAAGATGGGGGGGCCTACAATGAGCAGTTCTTC
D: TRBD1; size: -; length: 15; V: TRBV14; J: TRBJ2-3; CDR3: CASSRRTGGTDTQYF; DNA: TGTGCCAGCAGTCGGAGGACAGGGGGCACAGATACGCAGTATTTT
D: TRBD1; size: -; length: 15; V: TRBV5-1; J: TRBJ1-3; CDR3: CASSTGQVDRNTIYF; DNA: TGCGCCAGCAGCACTGGACAGGTTGATAGAAACACCATATATTTT
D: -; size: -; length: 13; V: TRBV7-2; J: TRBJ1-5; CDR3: CASSLVGGVPQHF; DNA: TGTGCCAGCAGCTTAGTTGGGGGGGTTCCCCAGCATTTT
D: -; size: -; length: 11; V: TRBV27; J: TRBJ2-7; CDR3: CASSLSYEQYF; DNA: TGTGCCAGCAGTCTCTCCTACGAGCAGTACTTC
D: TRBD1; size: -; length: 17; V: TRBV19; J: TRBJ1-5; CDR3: CASSIREWDRANQPQHF; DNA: TGTGCCAGTAGTATTCGCGAATGGGACAGGGCCAATCAGCCCCAGCATTTT
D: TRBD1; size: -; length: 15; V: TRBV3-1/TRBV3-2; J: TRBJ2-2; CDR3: CASSRGTGVTGELFF; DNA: TGTGCCAGCAGCCGCGGGACAGGGGTCACCGGGGAGCTGTTTTTT
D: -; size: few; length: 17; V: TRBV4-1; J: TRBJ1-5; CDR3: CASSQDQFLTEDQPQHF; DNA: TGCGCCAGCAGCCAAGATCAGTTCTTGACAGAGGATCAGCCCCAGCATTTT
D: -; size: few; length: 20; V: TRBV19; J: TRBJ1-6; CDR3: CASKFSPRQEANRNNSPLHF; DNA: TGTGCCAGTAAATTTTCTCCCCGACAGGAAGCTAACAGAAATAATTCACCCCTCCACTTT
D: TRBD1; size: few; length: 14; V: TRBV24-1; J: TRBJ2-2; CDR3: CATEGQGLTGELFF; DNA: TGTGCCACCGAAGGACAGGGGCTCACCGGGGAGCTGTTTTTT
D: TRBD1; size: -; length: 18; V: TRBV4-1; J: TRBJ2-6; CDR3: CASSQGGQVSSGANVLTF; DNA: TGCGCCAGCAGCCAAGGCGGACAGGTTAGCTCTGGGGCCAACGTCCTGACTTTC
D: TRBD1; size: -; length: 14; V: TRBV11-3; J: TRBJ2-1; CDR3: CASSVGQPGNEQFF; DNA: TGTGCCAGCAGCGTGGGACAGCCGGGGAATGAGCAGTTCTTC
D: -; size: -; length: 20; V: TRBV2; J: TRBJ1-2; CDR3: CASSPGTTGPGIGLNYGYTF; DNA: TGTGCCAGCAGCCCGGGAACAACCGGCCCCGGCATTGGGCTCAACTATGGCTACACCTTC
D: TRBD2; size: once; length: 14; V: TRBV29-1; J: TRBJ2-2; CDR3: CSVGAGVNTGELFF; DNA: TGCAGCGTTGGGGCGGGGGTGAACACCGGGGAGCTGTTTTTT
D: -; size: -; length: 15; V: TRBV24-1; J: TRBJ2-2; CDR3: CATSASDGGTGELFF; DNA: TGTGCCACCAGTGCCTCGGACGGGGGAACCGGGGAGCTGTTTTTT
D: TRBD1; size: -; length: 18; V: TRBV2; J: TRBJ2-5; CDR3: CASRRSYPGTGNQETQYF; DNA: TGTGCCAGCAGGCGTTCTTACCCCGGGACAGGGAACCAAGAGACCCAGTACTTC
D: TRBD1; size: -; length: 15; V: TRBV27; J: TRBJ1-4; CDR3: CASSFRGQGDEKLFF; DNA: TGTGCCAGCAGTTTTCGTGGACAGGGGGATGAAAAACTGTTTTTT
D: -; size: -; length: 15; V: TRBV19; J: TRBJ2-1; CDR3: CASSSLFSSYNEQFF; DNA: TGTGCCAGTAGTTCCCTTTTTAGCTCCTACAATGAGCAGTTCTTC
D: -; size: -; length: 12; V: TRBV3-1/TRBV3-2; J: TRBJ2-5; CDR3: CASSPRAETQYF; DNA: TGTGCCAGCAGCCCGCGAGCAGAGACCCAGTACTTC
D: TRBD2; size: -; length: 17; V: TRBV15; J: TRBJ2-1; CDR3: CATSSRTSGNGYNEQFF; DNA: TGTGCCACCAGCTCAAGGACTAGCGGGAACGGCTACAATGAGCAGTTCTTC
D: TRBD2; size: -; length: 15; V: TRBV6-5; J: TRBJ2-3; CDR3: CASSYLAGGTDTQYF; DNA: TGTGCCAGCAGTTACCTAGCGGGGGGCACAGATACGCAGTATTTT
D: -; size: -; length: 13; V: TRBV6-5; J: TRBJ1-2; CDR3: CASSYPGVYGYTF; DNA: TGTGCCAGCAGTTACCCCGGTGTTTATGGCTACACCTTC
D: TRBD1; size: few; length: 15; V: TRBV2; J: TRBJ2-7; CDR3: CASRLDRGFTYEQYF; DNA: TGTGCCAGCAGATTAGACAGGGGGTTTACCTACGAGCAGTACTTC
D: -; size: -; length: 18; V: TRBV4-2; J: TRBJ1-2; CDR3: CASSQALGKQGEFYGYTF; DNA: TGTGCCAGCAGCCAAGCCCTGGGGAAACAGGGAGAATTCTATGGCTACACCTTC
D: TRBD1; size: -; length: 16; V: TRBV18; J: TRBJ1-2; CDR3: CASSPPSRGTDYGYTF; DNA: TGTGCCAGCTCACCACCTTCCCGAGGGACAGATTATGGCTACACCTTC
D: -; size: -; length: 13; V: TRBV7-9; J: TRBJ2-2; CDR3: CASSLTNTGELFF; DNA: TGTGCCAGCAGCTTAACTAACACCGGGGAGCTGTTTTTT
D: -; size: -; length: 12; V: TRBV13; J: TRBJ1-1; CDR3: CASSLAGGEAFF; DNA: TGTGCCAGCAGCTTAGCGGGGGGGGAAGCTTTCTTT
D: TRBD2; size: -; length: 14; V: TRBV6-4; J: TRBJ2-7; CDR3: CASSPSSGVYEQYF; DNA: TGTGCCAGCAGTCCTTCCAGCGGGGTATACGAGCAGTACTTC
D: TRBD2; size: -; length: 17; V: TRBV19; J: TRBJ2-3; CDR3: CASSRDYSGGVKDTQYF; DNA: TGTGCCAGTAGCCGAGATTATAGCGGGGGGGTCAAAGATACGCAGTATTTT
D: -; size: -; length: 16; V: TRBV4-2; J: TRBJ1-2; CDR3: CASSQEYPLGFYGYTF; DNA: TGTGCCAGCAGCCAAGAATATCCTCTGGGCTTCTATGGCTACACCTTC
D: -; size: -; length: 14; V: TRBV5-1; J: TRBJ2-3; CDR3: CASRRGTEGDTQYF; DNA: TGCGCCAGCAGAAGGGGGACCGAGGGAGATACGCAGTATTTT
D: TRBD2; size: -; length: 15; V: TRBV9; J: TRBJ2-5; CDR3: CASSPRGGARETQYF; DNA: TGTGCCAGCAGCCCCCGGGGGGGAGCCAGGGAGACCCAGTACTTC
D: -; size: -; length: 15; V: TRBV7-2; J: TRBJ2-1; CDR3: CASSFEWRVDNEQFF; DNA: TGTGCCAGCAGCTTTGAATGGCGGGTGGACAATGAGCAGTTCTTC